This TCR beta chain was documented in a study of blood T cell repertoires in COVID-19 (dated by TCRdb to the early 2020s). Study-wide context: Samples from collaborators originated in the United States, Italy and Spain and spanned both the acute and convalescent phases of COVID-19. The repertoires were released in a freely available public database meant as a resource for research on the immune response to SARS-CoV-2. Deeply sampled blood TCRbeta repertoires from subjects exposed to, actively infected with, or recovered from COVID-19 were included in the dataset. Where HLA class I and class II types were available, the types were taken from metadata supplied by the sample provider, not from assay-based typing. Sample metadata almost always included a de-identified subject ID, COVID-19 status, age in years and sex. The samples were drawn from two sources: the first 160 participants of the ongoing ImmuneRACE study, and 1,000 to 1,500 subjects contributed by 6 global collaborators. The prospective study material was composed of cDNA or gDNA derived from T cells, B-cell-depleted T cells, or PBMCs.

The collaborating institutions used their own protocols to collect whole blood in K2EDTA tubes. For TCRbeta analysis, collaborator samples were shipped as frozen whole blood, as isolated PBMCs, or as DNA extracted from either sample type. The immunoSEQ Assay, a bias-controlled multiplex PCR, was used to amplify TCRbeta CDR3 regions from genomic DNA. Turning to the authors' computational methods: The number of nucleated cells in each sample was estimated by amplification of reference gene primers within the assay. To quantify the absolute abundance of each unique TCRbeta CDR3 rearrangement, sequence reads were collapsed and filtered. For each sample, productive Simpson clonality was calculated as the square root of Simpson's diversity index across productive rearrangements. TCRdb mirrors the immuneACCESS table, restricted to in-frame sequences. Some clones are absent from its copies; in checked studies, under half trace to an unresolved V gene, and the reason for the others is unknown. The D gene and trimming were derived from the DNA, and the V and J assignments and clone size from that table. Recorded for this sample are about 130,000 clones; about 80% of them occurred a single time. The ten largest clonotypes hold 16% of the sample.

On the study overall, not on this receptor specifically: How much clinical and demographic metadata was included differed by source and by participant, and the metadata was provided uncurated.

This clone was counted a few times. Its antigen is not yet known. Per-nucleotide qualities are absent, and no much larger clonotype sits a single base away. This clonotype originated in a woman in her 50s with acute or convalescent COVID-19. The specimen sequenced was peripheral blood.

The DNA sequence is TGTGCCAGTAGTAAAAGGGGAACCTATGGCTACACCTTC. The resulting protein is CASSKRGTYGYTF. This chain is built from TRBV19 and TRBJ1-2; a weak D assignment points to TRBD1 (5 bases agree). V is clipped by 4 bases and J by 4 bases, and the sequence between their germline boundaries is 10 bases long. Taken from cysteine to phenylalanine, the CDR3 has 13 residues. Kept here is only the CDR3 DNA, which spans 39 bases and is read in frame from base 1. The CDR1 and CDR2 encoded by the germline V gene (reference sequence) are LNHDA and SQIVND.